This TCR beta chain was sequenced during a study of regulatory T cells in long-lasting Graves disease. The time point was: newly diagnosed GD, antithyroid drugs for less than 3 months. Following extraction of RNA from PBMCs, that RNA was used to make the TCR library. The CDR3 has 18 amino acids. V lost 0 bases and J 4 bases, leaving 18 bases between the germline ends. Germline CDR1 and CDR2: KGHDR and SFDVKD. The TCR beta library used iRepertoire HTBI primers with Arm-PCR amplification of CDR3. MiXCR, run by TCRdb on the multiplex PCR reads, gives a single entry per CDR3 protein. The table includes approximately 440,000 distinct CDR3 sequences, 15% to 20% detected once. Study-wide points: Few sampled subjects may have lowered accuracy.

As for this clonotype: Its cognate antigen is unknown.

The data were also submitted as part of a second study, on T cells in Graves' hyperthyroidism and ophthalmopathy.

This specimen was peripheral blood mononuclear cells (PBMCs), taken at new diagnosis, from a patient treated with antithyroid drugs. This clonotype was sampled from a man aged 35-49 years with Graves disease. This chain uses TRBV24-1 with TRBJ2-1, with D possibly TRBD1 on 6 matching bases. The CDR3 region has the DNA TGTGCCACCAGTGATTTGAGGCCGGGACATTCACCGTACAATGAGCAGTTCTTC. Residues: CATSDLRPGHSPYNEQFF.